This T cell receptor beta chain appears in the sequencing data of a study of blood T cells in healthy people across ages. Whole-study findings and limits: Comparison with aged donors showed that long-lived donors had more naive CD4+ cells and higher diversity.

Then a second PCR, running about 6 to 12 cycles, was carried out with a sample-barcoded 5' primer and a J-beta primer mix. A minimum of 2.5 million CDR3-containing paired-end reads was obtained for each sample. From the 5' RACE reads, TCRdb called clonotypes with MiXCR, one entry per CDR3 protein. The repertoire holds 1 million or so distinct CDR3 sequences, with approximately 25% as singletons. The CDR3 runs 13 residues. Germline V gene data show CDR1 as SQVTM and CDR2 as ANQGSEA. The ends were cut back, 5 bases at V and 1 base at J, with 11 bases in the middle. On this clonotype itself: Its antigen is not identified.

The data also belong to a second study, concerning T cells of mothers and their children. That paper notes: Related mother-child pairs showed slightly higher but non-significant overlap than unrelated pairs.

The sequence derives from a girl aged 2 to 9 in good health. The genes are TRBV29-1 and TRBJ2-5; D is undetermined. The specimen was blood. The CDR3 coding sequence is TGCAGCGTTATAAGGCAGCTCCAAGAGACCCAGTACTTC. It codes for CSVIRQLQETQYF.